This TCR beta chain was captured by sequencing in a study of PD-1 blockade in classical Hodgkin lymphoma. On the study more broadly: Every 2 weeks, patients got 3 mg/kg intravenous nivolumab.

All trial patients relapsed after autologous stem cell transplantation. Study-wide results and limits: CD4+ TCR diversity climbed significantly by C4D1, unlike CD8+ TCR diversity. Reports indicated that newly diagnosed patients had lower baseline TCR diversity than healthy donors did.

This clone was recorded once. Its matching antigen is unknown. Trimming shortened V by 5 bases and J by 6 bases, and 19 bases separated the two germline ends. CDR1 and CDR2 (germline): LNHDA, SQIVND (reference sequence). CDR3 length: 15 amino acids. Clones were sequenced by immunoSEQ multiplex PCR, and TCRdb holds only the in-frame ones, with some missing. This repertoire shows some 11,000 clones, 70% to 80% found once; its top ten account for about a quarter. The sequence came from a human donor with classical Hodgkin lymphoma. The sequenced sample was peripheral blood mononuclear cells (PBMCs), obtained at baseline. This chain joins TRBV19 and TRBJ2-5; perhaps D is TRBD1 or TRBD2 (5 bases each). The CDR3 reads CASSFRGDGVKTQYF. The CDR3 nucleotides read TGTGCCAGTAGTTTCCGTGGGGACGGTGTAAAGACCCAGTACTTC.